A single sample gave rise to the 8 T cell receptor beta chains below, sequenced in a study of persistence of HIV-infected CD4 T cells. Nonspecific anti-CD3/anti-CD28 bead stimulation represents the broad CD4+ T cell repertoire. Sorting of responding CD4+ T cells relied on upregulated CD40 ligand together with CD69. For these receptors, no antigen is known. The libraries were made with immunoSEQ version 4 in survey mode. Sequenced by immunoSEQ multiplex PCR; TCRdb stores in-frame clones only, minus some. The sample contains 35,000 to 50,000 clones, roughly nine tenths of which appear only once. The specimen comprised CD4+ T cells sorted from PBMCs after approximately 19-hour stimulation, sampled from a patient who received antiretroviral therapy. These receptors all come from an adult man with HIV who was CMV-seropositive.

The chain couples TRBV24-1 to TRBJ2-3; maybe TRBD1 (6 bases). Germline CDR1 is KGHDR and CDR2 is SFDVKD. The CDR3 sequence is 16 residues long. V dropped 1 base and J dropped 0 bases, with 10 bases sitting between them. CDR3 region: CATSDFLTGSTDTQYF. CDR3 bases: TGTGCCACCAGTGATTTCCTGACAGGTAGCACAGATACGCAGTATTTT.

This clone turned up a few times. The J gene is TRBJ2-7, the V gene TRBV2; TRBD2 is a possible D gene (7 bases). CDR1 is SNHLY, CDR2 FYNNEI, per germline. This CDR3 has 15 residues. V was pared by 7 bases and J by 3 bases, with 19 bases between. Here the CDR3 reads CASNQQGGGGYEQYF. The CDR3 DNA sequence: TGTGCCAGCAACCAGCAGGGAGGGGGTGGCTACGAGCAGTACTTC.

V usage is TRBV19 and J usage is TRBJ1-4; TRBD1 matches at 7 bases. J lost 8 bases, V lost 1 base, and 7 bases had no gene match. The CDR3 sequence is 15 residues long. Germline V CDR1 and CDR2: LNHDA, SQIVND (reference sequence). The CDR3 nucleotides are TGTGCCAGTAGTATAGCCATGACAGGGTACGAAAAACTGTTTTTT. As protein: CASSIAMTGYEKLFF.

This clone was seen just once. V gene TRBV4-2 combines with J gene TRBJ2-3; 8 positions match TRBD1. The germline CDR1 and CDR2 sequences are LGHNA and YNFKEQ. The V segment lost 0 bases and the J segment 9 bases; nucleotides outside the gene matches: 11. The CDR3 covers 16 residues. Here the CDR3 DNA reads TGTGCCAGCAGCCAAGAGGCGCAGGGGGCCCTAGGGACGCAGTATTTT. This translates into CASSQEAQGALGTQYF.

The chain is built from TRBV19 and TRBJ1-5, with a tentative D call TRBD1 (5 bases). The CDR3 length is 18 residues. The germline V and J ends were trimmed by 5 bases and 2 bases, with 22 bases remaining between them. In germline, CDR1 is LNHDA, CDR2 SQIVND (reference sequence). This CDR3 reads CASSGERQRGSGNQPQHF. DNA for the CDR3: TGTGCCAGTAGTGGAGAAAGACAGCGGGGGTCGGGCAATCAGCCCCAGCATTTT.

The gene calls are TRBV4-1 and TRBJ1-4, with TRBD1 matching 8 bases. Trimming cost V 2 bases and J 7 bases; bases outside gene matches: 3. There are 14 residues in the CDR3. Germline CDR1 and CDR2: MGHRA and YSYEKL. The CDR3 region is CASSQQGAGEKLFF. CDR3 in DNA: TGCGCCAGCAGCCAACAGGGGGCGGGTGAAAAACTGTTTTTT.

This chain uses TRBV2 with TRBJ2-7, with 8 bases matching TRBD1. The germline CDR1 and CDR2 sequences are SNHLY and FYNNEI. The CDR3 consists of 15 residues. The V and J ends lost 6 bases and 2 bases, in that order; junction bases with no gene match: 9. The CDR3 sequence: CASRPRQGRTYEQYF. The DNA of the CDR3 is TGTGCCAGCAGACCCAGACAGGGGAGGACCTACGAGCAGTACTTC.

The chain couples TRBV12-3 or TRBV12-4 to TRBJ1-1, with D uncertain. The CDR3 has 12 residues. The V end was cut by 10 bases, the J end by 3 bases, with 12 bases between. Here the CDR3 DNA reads TGTGCCACCAACCCGGGTTACACTGAAGCTTTCTTT. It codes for CATNPGYTEAFF.